At least ten counts were recorded for the clone carrying this T cell receptor beta chain. Its antigen is unidentified. TCRdb itself ran the 5' RACE reads through MiXCR, one entry per CDR3 protein. The sample yields approximately 250,000 distinct CDR3 sequences, 10% to 13% seen once. The record originates from a study of CD8 T cells in ankylosing spondylitis. The V segment lost 6 bases and the J segment 10 bases; nucleotides outside the gene matches: 11. The CDR3 is made up of 14 amino acids. Germline V gene sequence: CDR1 MNHNY, CDR2 SVGAGI (reference sequence). Study observations and caveats: Within ankylosing spondylitis blood, a TCR beta motif made up of several highly homologous variants appeared to be characteristic.

The rearrangement links TRBV6-6 to TRBJ1-5; 8 positions match TRBD1. The receptor was derived from a male donor with ankylosing spondylitis or in good health (not recorded which). The sample comprised blood, either unsorted or a sorted T cell fraction (not recorded which). The CDR3 here is CASSNRGEEGPQHF. Written as DNA, the CDR3 is TGTGCCAGCAGCAACAGGGGGGAGGAGGGTCCCCAGCATTTT.